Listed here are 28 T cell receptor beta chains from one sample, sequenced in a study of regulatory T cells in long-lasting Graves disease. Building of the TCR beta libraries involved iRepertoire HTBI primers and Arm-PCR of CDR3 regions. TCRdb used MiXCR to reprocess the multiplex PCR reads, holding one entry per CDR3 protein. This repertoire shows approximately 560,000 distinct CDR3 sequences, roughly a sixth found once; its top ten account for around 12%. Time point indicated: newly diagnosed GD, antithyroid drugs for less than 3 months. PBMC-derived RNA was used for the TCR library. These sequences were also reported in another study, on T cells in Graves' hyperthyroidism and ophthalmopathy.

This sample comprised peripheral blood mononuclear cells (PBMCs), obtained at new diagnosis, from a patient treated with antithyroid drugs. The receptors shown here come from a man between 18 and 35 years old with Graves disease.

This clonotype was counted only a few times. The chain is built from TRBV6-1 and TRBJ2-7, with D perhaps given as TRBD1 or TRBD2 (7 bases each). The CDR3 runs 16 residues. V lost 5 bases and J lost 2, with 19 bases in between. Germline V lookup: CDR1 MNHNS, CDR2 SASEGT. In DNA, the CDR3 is TGTGCCAGCAGTACCGGGACCAGGGGGAGGGCCTACGAGCAGTACTTC. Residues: CASSTGTRGRAYEQYF.

CDR3 nucleotide sequence: TGTGCCAGCAGCTGGTGGGGGGGGACAGGGGTTGGGGGTGAGCAGTTCTTC. This encodes CASSWWGGTGVGGEQFF. The gene calls are TRBV11-2 and TRBJ2-1, with TRBD1 matching over 10 bases. With 4 bases clipped from V and 9 bases from J, the junction kept 15 bases outside the gene matches. The CDR3 sequence is 17 residues long. Germline CDR1 reads SGHAT; CDR2 reads FQNNGV.

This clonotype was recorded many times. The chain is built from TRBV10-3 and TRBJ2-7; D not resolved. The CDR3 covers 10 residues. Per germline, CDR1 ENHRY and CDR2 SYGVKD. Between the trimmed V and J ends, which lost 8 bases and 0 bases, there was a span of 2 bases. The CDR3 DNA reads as TGTGCCATCCTCTCCTACGAGCAGTACTTC. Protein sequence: CAILSYEQYF.

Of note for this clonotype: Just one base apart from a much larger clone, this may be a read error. The chain's CDR3 is CSARKEGPIGELFF. The DNA of the CDR3 is TGCAGTGCTAGAAAGGAGGGCCCCATCGGGGAGCTGTTTTTT. The chain is built from TRBV20-1 and TRBJ2-2; tentatively, D is TRBD2 (6 bases). Looked up from germline, CDR1 is DFQATT and CDR2 is SNEGSKA (reference sequence). This CDR3 spans 14 amino acids. With 2 bases removed from V and 7 bases from J, the gap between germline ends came to 14 bases.

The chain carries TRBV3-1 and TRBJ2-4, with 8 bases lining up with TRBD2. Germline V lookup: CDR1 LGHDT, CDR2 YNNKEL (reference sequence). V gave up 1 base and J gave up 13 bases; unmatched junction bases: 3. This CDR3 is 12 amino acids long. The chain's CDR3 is CASSQGGGRQYF. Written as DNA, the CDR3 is TGTGCCAGCAGCCAAGGAGGCGGGAGGCAGTACTTC.

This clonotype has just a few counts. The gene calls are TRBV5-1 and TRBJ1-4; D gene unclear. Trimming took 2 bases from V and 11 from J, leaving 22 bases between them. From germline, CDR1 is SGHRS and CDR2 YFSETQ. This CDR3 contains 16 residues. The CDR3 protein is CASSFETAVLVGKLFF. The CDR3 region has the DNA TGCGCCAGCAGCTTTGAAACAGCGGTACTTGTGGGGAAACTGTTTTTT.

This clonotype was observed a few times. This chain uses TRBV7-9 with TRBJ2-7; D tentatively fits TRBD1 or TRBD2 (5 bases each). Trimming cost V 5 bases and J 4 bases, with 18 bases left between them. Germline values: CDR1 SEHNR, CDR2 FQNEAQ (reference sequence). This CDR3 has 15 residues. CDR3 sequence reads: CASSALPGAVYEQYF. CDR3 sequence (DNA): TGTGCCAGCAGCGCCCTGCCCGGGGCGGTGTACGAGCAGTACTTC.

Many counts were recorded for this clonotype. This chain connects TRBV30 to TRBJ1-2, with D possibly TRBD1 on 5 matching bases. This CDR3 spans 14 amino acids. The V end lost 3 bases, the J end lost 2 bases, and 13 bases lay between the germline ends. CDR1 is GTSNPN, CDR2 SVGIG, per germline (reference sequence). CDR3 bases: TGTGCCTGGAGACCCGACAGTGAAAACTATGGCTACACCTTC. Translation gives CAWRPDSENYGYTF.

CDR3 bases: TGTGCCAGCAGTCCTTCGGGCTTCGGGGAGCTGTTTTTT. This gives the protein CASSPSGFGELFF. The chain uses TRBV6-1 and TRBJ2-2; D is unresolved. There are 13 residues in the CDR3. The germline gives CDR1 MNHNS, CDR2 SASEGT. Trimming left V 5 bases short and J 7 bases short, with 11 bases between.

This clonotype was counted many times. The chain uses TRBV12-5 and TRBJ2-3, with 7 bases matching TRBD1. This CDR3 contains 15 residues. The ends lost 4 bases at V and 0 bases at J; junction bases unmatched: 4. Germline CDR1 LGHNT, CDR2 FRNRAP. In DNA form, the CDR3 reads TGTGCTAGTGGTTGGGGACAGTCTAGCACAGATACGCAGTATTTT. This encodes CASGWGQSSTDTQYF.

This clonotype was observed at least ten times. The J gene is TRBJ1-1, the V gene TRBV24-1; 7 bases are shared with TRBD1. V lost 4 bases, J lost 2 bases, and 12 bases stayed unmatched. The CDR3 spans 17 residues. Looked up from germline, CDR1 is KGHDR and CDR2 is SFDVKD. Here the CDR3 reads CATSERPGRTGNTEAFF. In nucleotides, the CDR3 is TGTGCCACCAGTGAGCGACCGGGGAGGACAGGCAACACTGAAGCTTTCTTT.

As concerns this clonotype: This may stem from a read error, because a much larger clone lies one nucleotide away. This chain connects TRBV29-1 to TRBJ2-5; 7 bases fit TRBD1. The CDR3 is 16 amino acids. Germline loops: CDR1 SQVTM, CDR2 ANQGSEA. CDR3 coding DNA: TGCAGCGTCCGATCCCTCAACAGGGGTCTGCAAGGGACCCAGTACTTC. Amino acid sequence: CSVRSLNRGLQGTQYF.

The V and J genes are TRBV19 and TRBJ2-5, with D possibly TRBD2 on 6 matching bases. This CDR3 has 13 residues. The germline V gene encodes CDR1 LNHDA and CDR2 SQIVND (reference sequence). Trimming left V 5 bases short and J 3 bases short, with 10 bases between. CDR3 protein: CASSAGPKETQYF. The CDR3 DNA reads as TGTGCCAGTAGTGCGGGGCCTAAAGAGACCCAGTACTTC.

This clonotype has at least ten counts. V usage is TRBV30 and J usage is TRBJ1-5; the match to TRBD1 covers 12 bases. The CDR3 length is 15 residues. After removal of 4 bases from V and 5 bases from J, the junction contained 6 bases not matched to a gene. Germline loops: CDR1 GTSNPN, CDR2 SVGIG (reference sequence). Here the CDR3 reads CAWTPGQGAHQPQHF. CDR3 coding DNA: TGTGCCTGGACCCCGGGACAGGGGGCCCATCAGCCCCAGCATTTT.

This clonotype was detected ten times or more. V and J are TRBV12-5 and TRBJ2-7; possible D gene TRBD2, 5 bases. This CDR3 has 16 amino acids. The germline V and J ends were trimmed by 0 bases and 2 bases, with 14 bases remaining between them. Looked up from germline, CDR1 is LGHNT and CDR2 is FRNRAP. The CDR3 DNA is TGTGCTAGTGGTTTGGTACTTCGTGGGAGTCCCTACGAGCAGTACTTC. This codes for CASGLVLRGSPYEQYF. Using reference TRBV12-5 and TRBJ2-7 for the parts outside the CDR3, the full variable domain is DARVTQTPRHKVTEMGQEVTMRCQPILGHNTVFWYRQTMMQGLELLAYFRNRAPLDDSGMPKDRFSAEMPDATLATLKIQPSEPRDSAVYFCASGLVLRGSPYEQYFGPGTRLTVT.

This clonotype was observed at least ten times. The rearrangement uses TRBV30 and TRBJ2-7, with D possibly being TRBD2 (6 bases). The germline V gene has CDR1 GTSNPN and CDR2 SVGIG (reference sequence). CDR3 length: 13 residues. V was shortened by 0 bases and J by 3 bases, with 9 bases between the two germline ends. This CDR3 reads CAWSVVGLYEQYF. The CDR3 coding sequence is TGTGCCTGGAGTGTGGTGGGACTCTACGAGCAGTACTTC.

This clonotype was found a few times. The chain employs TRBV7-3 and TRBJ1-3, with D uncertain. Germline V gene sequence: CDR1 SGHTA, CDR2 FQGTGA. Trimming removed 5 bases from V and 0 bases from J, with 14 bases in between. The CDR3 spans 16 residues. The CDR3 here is CASSKNRPGSGNTIYF. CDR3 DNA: TGTGCCAGCAGCAAGAACCGCCCAGGCTCTGGAAACACCATATATTTT.

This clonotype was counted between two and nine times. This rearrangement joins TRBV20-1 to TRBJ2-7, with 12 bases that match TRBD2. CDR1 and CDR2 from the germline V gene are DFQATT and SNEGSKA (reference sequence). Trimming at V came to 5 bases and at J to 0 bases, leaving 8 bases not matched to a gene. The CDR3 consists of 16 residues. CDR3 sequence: CSALGLAGPSSYEQYF. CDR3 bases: TGCAGTGCTTTGGGACTAGCGGGCCCGAGCTCCTACGAGCAGTACTTC.

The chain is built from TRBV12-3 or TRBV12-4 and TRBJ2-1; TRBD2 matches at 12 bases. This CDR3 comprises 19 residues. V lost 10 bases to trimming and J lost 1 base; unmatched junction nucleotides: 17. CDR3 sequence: CATGASGLAGEVSYNEQFF. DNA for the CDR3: TGTGCCACCGGGGCATCGGGACTAGCGGGTGAAGTATCCTACAATGAGCAGTTCTTC.

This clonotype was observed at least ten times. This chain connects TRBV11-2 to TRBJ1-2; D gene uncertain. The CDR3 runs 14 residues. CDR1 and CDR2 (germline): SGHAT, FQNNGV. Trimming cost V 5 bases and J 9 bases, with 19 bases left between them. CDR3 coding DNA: TGTGCCAGCAGCGCGCGGCGGGGTCTCGGTCGCTACACCTTC. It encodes CASSARRGLGRYTF.

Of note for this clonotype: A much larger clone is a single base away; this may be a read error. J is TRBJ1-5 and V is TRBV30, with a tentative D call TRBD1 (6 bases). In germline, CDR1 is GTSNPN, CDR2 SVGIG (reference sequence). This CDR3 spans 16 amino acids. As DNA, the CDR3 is TGTGCCTGGAGTGTGGCAGGAGGGGGGAGCAATCAGCCCCGGCATTTT. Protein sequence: CAWSVAGGGSNQPRHF.

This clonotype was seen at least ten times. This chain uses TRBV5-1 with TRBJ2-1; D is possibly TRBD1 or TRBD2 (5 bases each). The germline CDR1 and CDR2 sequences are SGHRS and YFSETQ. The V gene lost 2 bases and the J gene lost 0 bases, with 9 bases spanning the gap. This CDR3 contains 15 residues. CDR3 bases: TGCGCCAGCAGCTTAGAGGGGTTCTCCTACAATGAGCAGTTCTTC. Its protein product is CASSLEGFSYNEQFF. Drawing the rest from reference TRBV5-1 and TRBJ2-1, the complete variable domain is KAGVTQTPRYLIKTRGQQVTLSCSPISGHRSVSWYQQTPGQGLQFLFEYFSETQRNKGNFPGRFSGRQFSNSRSEMNVSTLELGDSALYLCASSLEGFSYNEQFFGPGTRLTVL.

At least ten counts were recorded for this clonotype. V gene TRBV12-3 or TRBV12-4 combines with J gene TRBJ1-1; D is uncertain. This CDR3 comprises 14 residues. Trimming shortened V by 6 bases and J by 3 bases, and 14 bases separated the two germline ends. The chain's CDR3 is CASRKRRDDTEAFF. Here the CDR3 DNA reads TGTGCCAGCAGGAAGAGGAGGGATGACACTGAAGCTTTCTTT.

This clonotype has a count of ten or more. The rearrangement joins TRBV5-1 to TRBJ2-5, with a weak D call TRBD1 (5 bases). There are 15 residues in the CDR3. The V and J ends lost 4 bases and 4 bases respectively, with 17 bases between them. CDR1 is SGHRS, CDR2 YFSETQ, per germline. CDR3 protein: CASSGSQVSVETQYF. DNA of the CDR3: TGCGCCAGCAGCGGGTCACAGGTGTCGGTAGAGACCCAGTACTTC.

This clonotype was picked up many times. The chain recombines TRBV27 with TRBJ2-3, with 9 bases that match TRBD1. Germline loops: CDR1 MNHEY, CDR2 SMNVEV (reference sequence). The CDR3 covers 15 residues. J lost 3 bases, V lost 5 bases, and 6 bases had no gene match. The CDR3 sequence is CASSLGTGWTDTQYF. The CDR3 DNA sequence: TGTGCCAGCAGTCTCGGGACAGGGTGGACAGATACGCAGTATTTT.

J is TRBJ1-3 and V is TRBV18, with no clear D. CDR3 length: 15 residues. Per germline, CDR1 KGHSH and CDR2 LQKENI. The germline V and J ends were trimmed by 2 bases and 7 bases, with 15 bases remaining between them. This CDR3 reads CASSPSIARENTIYF. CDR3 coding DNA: TGTGCCAGCTCACCATCAATTGCTCGGGAGAACACCATATATTTT.

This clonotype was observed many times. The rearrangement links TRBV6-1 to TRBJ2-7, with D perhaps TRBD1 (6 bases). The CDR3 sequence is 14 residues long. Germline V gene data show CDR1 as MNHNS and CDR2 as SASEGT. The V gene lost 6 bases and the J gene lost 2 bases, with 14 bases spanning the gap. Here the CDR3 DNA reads TGTGCCAGCAGCGACAGGAGTCCAACCTACGAGCAGTACTTC. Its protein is CASSDRSPTYEQYF.

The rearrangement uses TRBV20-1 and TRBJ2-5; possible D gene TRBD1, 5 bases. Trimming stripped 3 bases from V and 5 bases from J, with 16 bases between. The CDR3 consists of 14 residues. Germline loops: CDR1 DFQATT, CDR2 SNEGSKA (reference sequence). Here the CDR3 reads CSASRQYGEETQYF. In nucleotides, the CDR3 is TGCAGTGCTAGCCGACAGTACGGCGAGGAGACCCAGTACTTC.